This T cell receptor (beta chain) originates from a study of cytomegalovirus exposure and HLA in healthy donors (dated by TCRdb to 2017 to 2019). About the investigation overall: In an earlier analysis of about 560 of the donors, roughly 300 Gb of sequence data and about 110 million unique TCR beta sequences from 150 million to 200 million T cells were reported. Donor age, sex, ethnicity and CMV serostatus were collected together with the repertoire data. Every repertoire in the discovery cohort had been generated on one and the same sequencing platform. Typing coverage varied by locus: roughly 629-640 donors for A, B, C, DRB1 and DQB1; more than 500 for DQA1; over 600 for DPA1; 450 to 480 for DPB1. Among 300 to 450 genotyped donors of the cohort, an average of about 240,000 unique TCR beta nucleotide sequences were sequenced per donor, 15% to 20% of them non-productive. A later analysis re-examined previously published TCR beta repertoires from hundreds of donors and added high-resolution HLA genotyping to investigate patterns of TCR occurrence. Rather than using new phenotypic data, the later analysis identified candidate immune exposures from TCR beta sequences and from how often those sequences occurred across donors. Class I and class II HLA loci were covered by the typing at four-digit resolution. Among the roughly 400 genotyped donors, approximately 81% belonged to the genetic ancestry cluster associated with self-reported Caucasian donors. In an earlier analysis of 587 of the donors, high-throughput TCR beta sequencing was used to judge whether each TCR beta V gene segment behaved as functional or pseudogenic. Along with the approximately 650-subject first cohort, a separate validation cohort of about 110 different subjects was used. Because of strong linkage in the cohort, 4 to 6 DR-DQ haplotypes were treated as single units for association and clustering. A later genetic analysis took genome-wide SNP genotypes for about three fifths of the roughly 700 donors and used that subset as a discovery cohort. The study profiled the T cell repertoires of approximately 700 subjects by immunosequencing and related them to cytomegalovirus serostatus. Roughly 300 gigabases of sequencing data and around 85 million unique TCR sequences made up an early release that covered 640 HLA-typed donors. The study aimed to test whether signatures of past pathogen exposure could be identified by cataloging public T cell receptors. To predict cytomegalovirus infection status, the study brought together high-throughput TCR immunosequencing, statistical association of individual TCRs with disease status, and machine learning. Overall study results and their limits: Linkage disequilibrium might explain the correlated functional status among segregating V segments, but an unknown experimental factor could not be excluded. Because HLA typing was unavailable for some donors at each locus, only the typed subset was used in association tests. According to the authors, the approach could potentially be generalized to other disease states and immunological phenotypes. In a later analysis, around 17,000 TCR beta sequences were associated with specific HLA alleles at a false discovery rate of 0.05. A further reported finding was that TCR beta sequences accurately predicted the HLA-A and HLA-B alleles for most subjects in the first cohort. A later analysis found that most CMV-associated TCR beta chains appeared HLA-restricted, with HLA associations seemingly driven largely by CMV exposure. In the study, some 160 TCR beta chains were listed as associated with cytomegalovirus. Presence/absence analyses assumed roughly uniform sequencing depth across donors, an assumption that may not hold. Because the 87-base-pair reads could not distinguish some IMGT-functional V segments, including TRBV6-2 and TRBV6-3, those segments were excluded. In a later analysis, several top co-occurrence clusters were reported to appear linked to parvovirus B19, influenza, CMV and Epstein-Barr virus. Compared with equally common non-associated chains, HLA-associated TCR beta chains in a later analysis were more clonally expanded and had lower generation probabilities. According to a later analysis, TCR association rates differed among HLA loci, with DRB1 alleles showing the most associated TCRs and HLA-C alleles showing the fewest. A later genetic analysis associated a missense DCLRE1C variant with V-gene and J-gene trimming of TCR beta chains, and an independent cohort replicated the association. An earlier analysis of around 500 of the donors showed that most TCR beta V segments appeared in productive rearrangements either about 87% or about 30% of the time, which broadly matched IMGT annotations. When HLA alleles, especially DR and DQ, strongly co-occurred, attributing TCR associations to individual alleles was difficult. According to a later genetic analysis, donors in an Asian-associated ancestry cluster had fewer N-insertions in productive TCRs than the approximately 700-donor mean. The cohort was sequenced for TCR beta chains only, and without alpha or paired-chain data the features that could be detected were limited. In vitro tests confirmed that three of the cytomegalovirus-associated TCR beta chains recognize cytomegalovirus antigens. A cluster of highly shared sequence variants was judged likely to represent a technical artifact of the sequencing pipeline. Immune exposure information for the cohort was limited to CMV serostatus. In both the original and validation cohorts, the classifier was reported to diagnose cytomegalovirus status with high specificity and sensitivity. While some public TCRs were present in many individuals, most TCR sequences turned up only very rarely across donors. Roughly 15 rarely observed V segments, including chromosome 9 orphons, were excluded from the earlier analysis of a few hundred of the donors because counts were too low.

In total, approximately 610 healthy bone marrow donors made up the cohort. Cohort members were all nominally healthy when sampled, although unrecorded immune exposures were likely present. The donor was CMV seronegative and was included in the group of several hundred seronegative cohort members. A peripheral blood sample was collected from each donor, and TCR beta sequencing was performed on peripheral blood mononuclear cells. The Qiagen DNeasy Blood Extraction Kit was used to extract genomic DNA from the blood cell samples. Comments on this clone: Its binding antigen is unknown. At one end the junction does not follow the germline gene, possibly because of a read error. The same CDR3 also results from other DNA sequences found in this sample.

Including the terminal cysteine and phenylalanine, the CDR3 comprises 13 residues. Kept here is only the CDR3 DNA, which spans 39 bases and is read in frame from base 1. In the germline V gene, CDR1 corresponds to MGHRA and CDR2 to YSYEKL. Receptors were amplified or captured by the immunoSEQ multiplex PCR assay. For the multiplex PCR, a mixture combining 60 forward primers for TCR Vbeta segments and 13 reverse primers for TCR Jbeta segments was used. The CDR3 region of rearranged TCR beta genes was amplified from genomic DNA with a multiplex PCR assay. Amplified TCR beta libraries were sequenced as 87-base-pair reads on the Illumina HiSeq System. The authors processed their data as follows. A later analysis tallied roughly 80 million unique TCR beta chains across the 666 repertoires, and about 12 million of those chains were shared by two or more donors. A nearest-neighbor algorithm error-corrected the raw reads and collapsed the reads into unique sequences, merging closely related sequences to remove PCR and sequencing errors. CDR3 sequences were aligned to IMGT reference sequences to assign V, D and J gene segments. For a sequence to be retained, a match of at least six nucleotides to both a V gene segment and a J gene segment was required. A rearrangement was called productive if the CDR3 had no stop codons and remained in frame with V and J, and every other rearrangement was called non-productive. Following IMGT convention, CDR3 was defined as the stretch from the second conserved V-encoded cysteine to the conserved J-encoded phenylalanine. Sequences without an unambiguous match to a single V gene segment were excluded from the earlier analysis of about 600 of the donors. An earlier analysis of approximately 590 of the donors called V segments functional above 56.7% productive rearrangements and segregating when the between-donor standard deviation exceeded 5%. A statistical classification framework was built for diagnosing cytomegalovirus status from the catalog of TCR beta chain sequences. A later analysis assigned V and J genes by comparing TCR nucleotide sequences with IMGT/GENE-DB human TR gene sequences. The TCRdist pipeline was used in a later analysis to assign CDR3 sequences and most-parsimonious VDJ recombination scenarios. In a later analysis, each TCR beta chain was defined by its CDR3 amino acid sequence together with its V-gene family, and reads without a unique V-gene family were excluded. As a way to deal with suspected cross-contamination and a sequencing artifact, a later analysis dropped 450 to 600 nucleotide sequences that were highly shared and had low generation probability. In a later analysis, a clonal expansion index was calculated for each public chain from normalized within-repertoire ranks of inferred template counts. In a later analysis, generation probabilities were computed using a VDJ recombination model fitted to out-of-frame rearrangements, and the results were checked against IGoR. Hypergeometric tests were used in a later analysis to score TCR-TCR, TCR-HLA and TCR-CMV co-occurrence, with a repertoire-size bias correction applied to the TCR pairs. To estimate false discovery rates, a later analysis permuted the HLA or CMV assignments 20 times. In a later analysis, co-occurring TCRs were grouped using DBSCAN, with TCRdist sequence similarity added in when clustering inside HLA-allele-positive subsets. Co-occurrence clustering excluded repertoires with fewer than 30,000 or more than 120,000 public chains, plus five with anomalous nucleotide sharing. The immuneACCESS repertoire file appears here via TCRdb, limited to in-frame rearrangements. These files lack a portion of the clones; in checked studies, under half of the deficit traces to unresolved V genes, and the cause of the others is not known. V, J and clone size derive from that table, while D and trimming were established from the DNA sequence. Within this sample are about 200,000 clones, with over 65% of them counted one time only. The ten largest make up just under 3% of the sample.

This receptor was taken from a woman aged 25 to 39 in good health and CMV-seronegative. Sequencing was done on a sample of PBMCs. The chain joins TRBV4-1 to TRBJ1-6, with an unclear D gene assignment. In nucleotides, the sequence is TGCGCTAGCAGCCAAATATACAGAACTCACCTCCACTTT. Protein translation: CASSQIYRTHLHF.